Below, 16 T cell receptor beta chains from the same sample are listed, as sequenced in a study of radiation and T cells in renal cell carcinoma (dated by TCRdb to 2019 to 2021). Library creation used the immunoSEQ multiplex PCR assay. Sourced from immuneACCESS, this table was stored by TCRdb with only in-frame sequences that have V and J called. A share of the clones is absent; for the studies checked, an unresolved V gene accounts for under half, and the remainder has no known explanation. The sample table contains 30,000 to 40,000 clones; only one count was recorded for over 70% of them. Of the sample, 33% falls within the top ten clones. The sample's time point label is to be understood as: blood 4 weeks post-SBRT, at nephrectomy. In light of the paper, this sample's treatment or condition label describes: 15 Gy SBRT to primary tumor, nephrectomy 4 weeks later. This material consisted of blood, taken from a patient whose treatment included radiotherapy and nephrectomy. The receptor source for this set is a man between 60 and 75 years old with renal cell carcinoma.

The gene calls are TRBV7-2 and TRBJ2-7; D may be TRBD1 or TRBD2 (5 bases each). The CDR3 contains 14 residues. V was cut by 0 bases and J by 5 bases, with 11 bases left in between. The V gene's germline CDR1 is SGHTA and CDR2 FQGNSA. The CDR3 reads CASSLAGVQDEQYF. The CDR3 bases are TGTGCCAGCAGCTTAGCGGGGGTGCAGGACGAGCAGTACTTC. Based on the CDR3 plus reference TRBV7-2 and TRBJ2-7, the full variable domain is GAGVSQSPSNKVTEKGKDVELRCDPISGHTALYWYRQSLGQGLEFLIYFQGNSAPDKSGLPSDRFSAERTGGSVSTLTIQRTQQEDSAVYLCASSLAGVQDEQYFGPGTRLTVT.

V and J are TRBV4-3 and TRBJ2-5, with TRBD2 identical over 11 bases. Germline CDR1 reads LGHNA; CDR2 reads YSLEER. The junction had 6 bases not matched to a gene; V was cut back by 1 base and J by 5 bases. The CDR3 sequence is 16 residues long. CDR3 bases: TGCGCCAGCAGCCAAGCTACTAGCGGGAGCAGTGAGACCCAGTACTTC. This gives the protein CASSQATSGSSETQYF.

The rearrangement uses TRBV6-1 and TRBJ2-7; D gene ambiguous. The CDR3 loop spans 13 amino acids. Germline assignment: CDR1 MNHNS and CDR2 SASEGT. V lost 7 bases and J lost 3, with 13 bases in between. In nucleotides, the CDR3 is TGTGCCAGCACCCCCGGCACGCTCTACGAGCAGTACTTC. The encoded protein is CASTPGTLYEQYF.

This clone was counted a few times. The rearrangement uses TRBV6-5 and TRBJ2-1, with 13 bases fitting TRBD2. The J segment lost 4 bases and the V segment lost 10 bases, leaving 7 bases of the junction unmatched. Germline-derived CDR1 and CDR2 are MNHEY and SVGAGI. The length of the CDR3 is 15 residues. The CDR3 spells CATTTSGRGYNEQFF. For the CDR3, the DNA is TGTGCCACCACTACTAGCGGGAGGGGGTACAATGAGCAGTTCTTC.

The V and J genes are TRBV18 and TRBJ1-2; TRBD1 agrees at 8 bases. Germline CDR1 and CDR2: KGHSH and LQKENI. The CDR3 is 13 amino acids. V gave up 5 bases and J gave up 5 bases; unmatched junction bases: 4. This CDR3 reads CASSDGQGYGYTF. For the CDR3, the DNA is TGTGCCAGCTCAGATGGACAGGGATATGGCTACACCTTC. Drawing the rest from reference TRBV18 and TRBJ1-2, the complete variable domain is NAGVMQNPRHLVRRRGQEARLRCSPMKGHSHVYWYRQLPEEGLKFMVYLQKENIIDESGMPKERFSAEFPKEGPSILRIQQVVRGDSAAYFCASSDGQGYGYTFGSGTRLTVV.

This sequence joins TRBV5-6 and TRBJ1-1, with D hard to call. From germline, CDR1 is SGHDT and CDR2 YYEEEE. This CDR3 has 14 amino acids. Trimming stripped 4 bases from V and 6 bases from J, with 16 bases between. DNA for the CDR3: TGTGCCAGCAGCCACGGACTCTCTCTCTCTGAAGCTTTCTTT. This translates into CASSHGLSLSEAFF.

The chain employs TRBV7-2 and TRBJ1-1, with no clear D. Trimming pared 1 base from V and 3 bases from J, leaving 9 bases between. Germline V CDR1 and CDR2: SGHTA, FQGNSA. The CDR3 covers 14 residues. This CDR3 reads CASSLGGRYTEAFF. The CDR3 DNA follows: TGTGCCAGCAGCTTAGGCGGGAGATACACTGAAGCTTTCTTT. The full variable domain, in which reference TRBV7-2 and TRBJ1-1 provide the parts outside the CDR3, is GAGVSQSPSNKVTEKGKDVELRCDPISGHTALYWYRQSLGQGLEFLIYFQGNSAPDKSGLPSDRFSAERTGGSVSTLTIQRTQQEDSAVYLCASSLGGRYTEAFFGQGTRLTVV.

The DNA for the CDR3 is TGCGCCAGCAGCTTGGCCCTGCAGGGAGGGTACTTC. Its protein is CASSLALQGGYF. This sequence joins TRBV5-1 and TRBJ2-4; D may be TRBD2 (6 bases). This CDR3 has 12 residues. The germline V gene encodes CDR1 SGHRS and CDR2 YFSETQ. V was shortened by 0 bases and J by 15 bases, with 13 bases between the two germline ends.

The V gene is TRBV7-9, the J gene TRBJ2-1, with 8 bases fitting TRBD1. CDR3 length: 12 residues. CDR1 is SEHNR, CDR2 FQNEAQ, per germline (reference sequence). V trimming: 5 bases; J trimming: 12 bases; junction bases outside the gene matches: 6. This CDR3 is CASSETGVVQFF. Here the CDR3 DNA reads TGTGCCAGCAGCGAGACAGGGGTCGTGCAGTTCTTC.

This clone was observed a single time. The CDR3: CASSTPGVQPQHF. The CDR3 nucleotides read TGTGCCAGTAGTACTCCCGGGGTTCAGCCCCAGCATTTT. The chain uses TRBV19 and TRBJ1-5; D gene ambiguous. Germline V gives CDR1 LNHDA, CDR2 SQIVND (reference sequence). CDR3 length: 13 residues. V lost 4 bases and J lost 6, with 10 bases in between.

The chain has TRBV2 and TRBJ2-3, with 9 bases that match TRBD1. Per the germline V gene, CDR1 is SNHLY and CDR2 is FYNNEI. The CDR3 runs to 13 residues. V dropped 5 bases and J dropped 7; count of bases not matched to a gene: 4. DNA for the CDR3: TGTGCCAGCAGTAGGGACAGGGTCCATACGCAGTATTTT. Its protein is CASSRDRVHTQYF.

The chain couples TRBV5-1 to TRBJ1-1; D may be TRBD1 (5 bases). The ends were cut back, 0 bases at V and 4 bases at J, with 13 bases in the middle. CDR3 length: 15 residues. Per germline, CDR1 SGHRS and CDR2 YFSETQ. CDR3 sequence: CASSLEGPSSTEAFF. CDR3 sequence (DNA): TGCGCCAGCAGCTTGGAGGGGCCTTCGAGCACTGAAGCTTTCTTT.

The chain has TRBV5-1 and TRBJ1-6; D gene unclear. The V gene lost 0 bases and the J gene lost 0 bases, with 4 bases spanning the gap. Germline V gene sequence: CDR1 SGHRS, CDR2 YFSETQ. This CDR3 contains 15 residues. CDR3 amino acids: CASSLGSSYNSPLHF. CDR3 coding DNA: TGCGCCAGCAGCTTGGGGAGCTCCTATAATTCACCCCTCCACTTT.

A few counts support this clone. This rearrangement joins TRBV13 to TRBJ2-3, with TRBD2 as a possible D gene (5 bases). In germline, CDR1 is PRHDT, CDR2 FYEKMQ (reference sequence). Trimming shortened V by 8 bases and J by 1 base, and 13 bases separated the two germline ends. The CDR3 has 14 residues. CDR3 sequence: CASSVARGTDTQYF. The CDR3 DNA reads TGTGCCAGCTCGGTAGCGAGGGGCACAGATACGCAGTATTTT.

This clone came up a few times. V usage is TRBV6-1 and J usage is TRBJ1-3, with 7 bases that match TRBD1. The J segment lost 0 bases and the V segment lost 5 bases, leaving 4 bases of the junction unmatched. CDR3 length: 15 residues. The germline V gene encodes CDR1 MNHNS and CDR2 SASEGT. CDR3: CASSWQGDSGNTIYF. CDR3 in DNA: TGTGCCAGCAGTTGGCAGGGGGACTCTGGAAACACCATATATTTT.

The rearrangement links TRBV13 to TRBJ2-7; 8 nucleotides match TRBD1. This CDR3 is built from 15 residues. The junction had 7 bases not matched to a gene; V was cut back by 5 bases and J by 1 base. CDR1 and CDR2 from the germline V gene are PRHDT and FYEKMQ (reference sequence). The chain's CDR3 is CASSDRGQGSYEQYF. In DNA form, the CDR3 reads TGTGCCAGCAGCGACAGGGGCCAGGGTTCCTACGAGCAGTACTTC.